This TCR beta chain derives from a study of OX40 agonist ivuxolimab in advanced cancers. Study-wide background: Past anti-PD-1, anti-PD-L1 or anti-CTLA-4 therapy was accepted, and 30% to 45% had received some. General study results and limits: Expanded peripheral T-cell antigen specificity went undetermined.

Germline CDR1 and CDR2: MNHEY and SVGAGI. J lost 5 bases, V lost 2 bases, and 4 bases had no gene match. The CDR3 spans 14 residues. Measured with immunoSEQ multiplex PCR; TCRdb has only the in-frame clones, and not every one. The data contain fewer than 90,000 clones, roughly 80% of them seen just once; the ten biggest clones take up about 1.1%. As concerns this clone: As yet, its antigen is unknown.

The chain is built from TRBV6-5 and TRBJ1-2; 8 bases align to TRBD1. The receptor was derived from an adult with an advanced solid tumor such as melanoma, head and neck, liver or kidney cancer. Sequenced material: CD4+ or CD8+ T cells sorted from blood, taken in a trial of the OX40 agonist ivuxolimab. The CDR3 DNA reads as TGTGCCAGCAGTTACGGGAGACAGGGGTATGGCTACACCTTC. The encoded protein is CASSYGRQGYGYTF.